The source of this TCR beta chain is a study of shared clonotypes between healthy human individuals. Study summary: A couple of women and three men aged 18 to 49 made up the donors.

The V and J ends lost 5 bases and 2 bases respectively, with 10 bases between them. The CDR3 is made up of 13 amino acids. Germline CDR1 SGHRS, CDR2 YFSETQ. Using ten immunoSEQ deep assay plates, investigators sequenced unsorted PBMC DNA. Measured with immunoSEQ multiplex PCR; TCRdb has only the in-frame clones, and not every one. This sample yields hundreds of thousands of clones, of which around 76% are seen a single time; around 12% belongs to the top ten. Comments on this clone: In the same sample, other DNA sequences code for this CDR3.

Sequencing was carried out using PBMCs. The chain recombines TRBV5-1 with TRBJ1-1, with D possibly TRBD1 on 5 matching bases. The sequence was obtained from a woman aged 40 to 55 in good health. Some clones in this sample may be carry-over from other donors' samples. CDR3 sequence: CASSPGPNTEAFF. The CDR3 nucleotides read TGCGCCAGCAGTCCGGGGCCAAACACTGAAGCTTTCTTT.